The 21 T cell receptor beta chains below all came from one sample that was sequenced in a study of early T cells in non-severe SARS-CoV-2 infection. Each CDR3 protein is one row after TCRdb ran MiXCR on the 5' RACE reads. The sample holds approximately 32,000 distinct CDR3 sequences, 6% to 7% seen once. The specimen was whole blood. The receptors were gathered from an adult who was a healthcare worker with PCR-confirmed SARS-CoV-2 infection or an uninfected control (not recorded which).

Ten or more counts support this clonotype. The gene calls are TRBV9 and TRBJ2-1, with 13 bases that match TRBD2. Looked up from germline, CDR1 is SGDLS and CDR2 is YYNGEE. The junction had 2 bases not matched to a gene; V was cut back by 3 bases and J by 5 bases. The CDR3 totals 15 residues. CDR3 region: CASSALAGGNNEQFF. CDR3 DNA: TGTGCCAGCAGCGCACTAGCGGGGGGGAACAATGAGCAGTTCTTC.

This clonotype was seen ten or more times. V gene TRBV5-1 combines with J gene TRBJ1-1; a weak D match, TRBD1 (6 bases). Trimming removed 4 bases from V and 0 bases from J, with 10 bases in between. The germline V gene encodes CDR1 SGHRS and CDR2 YFSETQ. The CDR3 is made up of 14 amino acids. The CDR3 is CASSTGQMNTEAFF. DNA of the CDR3: TGCGCCAGCAGCACGGGACAAATGAACACTGAAGCTTTCTTT.

The table lists this clonotype with many counts. This chain uses TRBV7-8 with TRBJ2-5, with TRBD1 identical over 7 bases. CDR1 is SGHVS and CDR2 is FQNEAQ in the germline V gene. Trimming took 1 base from V and 5 from J; bases not matched to a gene: 10. The CDR3 contains 16 residues. The CDR3 here is CASSLVVRGFGETQYF. The CDR3 DNA is TGTGCCAGCAGCTTAGTCGTCAGGGGGTTCGGGGAGACCCAGTACTTC. Using reference TRBV7-8 and TRBJ2-5 for the parts outside the CDR3, the full variable domain is GAGVSQSPRYKVAKRGQDVALRCDPISGHVSLFWYQQALGQGPEFLTYFQNEAQLDKSGLPSDRFFAERPEGSVSTLKIQRTQQEDSAVYLCASSLVVRGFGETQYFGPGTRLLVL.

This clonotype was seen repeatedly, ten times or more. This sequence joins TRBV18 and TRBJ1-5; D is unresolved. The germline gives CDR1 KGHSH, CDR2 LQKENI. The germline V and J ends were trimmed by 2 bases and 2 bases, with 7 bases remaining between them. There are 14 residues in the CDR3. The DNA for the CDR3 is TGTGCCAGCTCACCAGCGGGTGGCAATCAGCCCCAGCATTTT. It is translated as CASSPAGGNQPQHF. The variable domain in full, completed from reference TRBV18 and TRBJ1-5, reads NAGVMQNPRHLVRRRGQEARLRCSPMKGHSHVYWYRQLPEEGLKFMVYLQKENIIDESGMPKERFSAEFPKEGPSILRIQQVVRGDSAAYFCASSPAGGNQPQHFGDGTRLSIL.

This clonotype was counted many times. This sequence joins TRBV20-1 and TRBJ2-3; D might be TRBD1 (6 bases). The CDR3 extends over 16 amino acids. Germline V gene sequence: CDR1 DFQATT, CDR2 SNEGSKA (reference sequence). Trimming took 0 bases from V and 6 from J, leaving 19 bases between them. In DNA, the CDR3 is TGCAGTGCTAGAGAACGATACAGGGTCTTGGCTGATACGCAGTATTTT. This codes for CSARERYRVLADTQYF.

The chain recombines TRBV5-8 with TRBJ2-2, with 10 bases fitting TRBD1. V dropped 4 bases and J dropped 3; count of bases not matched to a gene: 3. Per the germline V gene, CDR1 is SGHTS and CDR2 is YDEGEE. CDR3 length: 15 residues. The CDR3 reads CASSPGTGDTGELFF. In DNA, the CDR3 is TGTGCCAGCAGCCCCGGGACAGGGGACACCGGGGAGCTGTTTTTT.

This clonotype was observed at least ten times. The V and J genes are TRBV11-3 and TRBJ2-7, with D hard to call. Trimming took off 6 bases at V and 4 bases at J, with 13 bases between the two ends. This CDR3 is built from 13 residues. The germline gives CDR1 SGHNT, CDR2 YENEEA. The CDR3 here is CASSSDISYEQYF. The DNA for the CDR3 is TGTGCCAGCAGTTCCGACATTTCTTACGAGCAGTACTTC.

This clonotype came up many times. Here the CDR3 DNA reads TGTGCCACCGGGAGGGGGTATGAGCAGTTCTTC. Amino acid sequence: CATGRGYEQFF. The chain carries TRBV19 and TRBJ2-1; TRBD2 matches 8 bases. Germline V gives CDR1 LNHDA, CDR2 SQIVND (reference sequence). This CDR3 comprises 11 residues. With V trimmed by 10 bases and J by 8 bases, 4 bases remained unmatched.

This clonotype was seen ten or more times. The gene calls are TRBV24-1 and TRBJ2-2; TRBD1 aligns across 10 bases. V lost 9 bases to trimming and J lost 6 bases; unmatched junction nucleotides: 6. There are 14 residues in the CDR3. Germline assignment: CDR1 KGHDR and CDR2 SFDVKD. In DNA form, the CDR3 reads TGTGCCACCTCCGGGACAGGGGACGCCGGGGAGCTGTTTTTT. Its protein product is CATSGTGDAGELFF.

This clonotype was recorded many times. The CDR3 protein is CASSPGLARTQYF. The CDR3 DNA reads TGTGCCAGCAGCCCCGGACTAGCACGGACCCAGTACTTC. This chain uses TRBV6-2 or TRBV6-3 with TRBJ2-5; 8 bases agree with TRBD2. Trimming took 6 bases from V and 7 from J; bases not matched to a gene: 7. This CDR3 has 13 amino acids. CDR1 is MNHEY and CDR2 is SVGEGT in the germline V gene.

This clonotype was counted ten times or more. The chain combines TRBV18 with TRBJ1-2, with TRBD1 as a possible D gene (5 bases). CDR3 length equals 19 residues. Germline V gives CDR1 KGHSH, CDR2 LQKENI. The V and J ends lost 3 bases and 7 bases respectively, with 30 bases between them. The CDR3 reads CASSPGIQRATRGATGYTF. Here the CDR3 DNA reads TGTGCCAGCTCACCTGGCATTCAGAGGGCTACCAGAGGGGCTACTGGCTACACCTTC.

This clonotype was observed many times. This rearrangement joins TRBV11-2 to TRBJ2-7; tentatively, D is TRBD1 (6 bases). The ends were cut back, 0 bases at V and 9 bases at J, with 9 bases in the middle. Germline-derived CDR1 and CDR2 are SGHAT and FQNNGV. The CDR3 length is 12 residues. In DNA form, the CDR3 reads TGTGCCAGCAGCTTAGACAGGGGAACGCAGTACTTC. Its protein product is CASSLDRGTQYF.

This clonotype turned up a few times. The V and J genes are TRBV28 and TRBJ2-7, with 9 bases that match TRBD1. The CDR3 contains 13 residues. Unmatched junction bases numbered 9, after V lost 9 bases and J lost 6 bases. Germline CDR1 is MDHEN and CDR2 is SYDVKM. CDR3 DNA: TGTGCCAGTCGGACAGGGGCCCCCAGCGAGCAGTACTTC. This gives the protein CASRTGAPSEQYF.

The CDR3 DNA sequence: TGCAGTGCTAGAGCAGGTTTCGCGACAAGTACTTCACCCCTCCACTTT. Amino acids: CSARAGFATSTSPLHF. The rearrangement links TRBV20-1 to TRBJ1-6, with D unresolved. Germline CDR1 and CDR2: DFQATT and SNEGSKA (reference sequence). The CDR3 extends over 16 amino acids. Deletions cut 1 base from V and 9 bases from J, with 19 bases between.

In this sample, this clonotype turned up many times. This chain uses TRBV21-1 with TRBJ2-5; the D call in the table, TRBD2, was not verified against the DNA. TRBV21-1 corresponds to a pseudogene. This CDR3 has 12 amino acids. CDR3 bases: TGTGCCAGCAGCGACAGAGTTCAGCGGGAGTACTTC. Translating gives CASSDRVQREYF.

This clonotype was recorded at least ten times. The chain recombines TRBV4-2 with TRBJ1-2; D possibly corresponds to TRBD1 (5 bases). V was shortened by 3 bases and J by 8 bases, with 16 bases between the two germline ends. Germline V gene data show CDR1 as LGHNA and CDR2 as YNFKEQ. This CDR3 is built from 14 residues. In DNA, the CDR3 is TGTGCCAGCAGCCAGGGGTTGGAAGGGGTCGGCTACACCTTC. Protein product: CASSQGLEGVGYTF.

This clonotype has a handful of counts. V usage is TRBV7-3 and J usage is TRBJ2-3, with 9 bases lining up with TRBD2. The CDR3 extends over 17 amino acids. Germline V CDR1 and CDR2: SGHTA, FQGTGA. The V segment lost 2 bases and the J segment 5 bases; nucleotides outside the gene matches: 11. The CDR3 is CASSLYPSGAGGDTQYF. CDR3 DNA: TGTGCCAGCAGCTTATACCCTAGCGGGGCGGGTGGAGATACGCAGTATTTT.

Ten or more counts support this clonotype. This chain uses TRBV29-1 with TRBJ1-1; D remains unclear. The V gene lost 4 bases and the J gene lost 0 bases, with 6 bases spanning the gap. CDR1 and CDR2 from the germline V gene are SQVTM and ANQGSEA. The CDR3 runs 12 residues. CDR3 in amino acids: CSVVWLNTEAFF. The CDR3 bases are TGCAGCGTTGTATGGCTGAACACTGAAGCTTTCTTT.

This clonotype came up many times. V usage is TRBV12-3 or TRBV12-4 and J usage is TRBJ2-2; tentatively, D is TRBD2 (5 bases). V was shortened by 4 bases and J by 1 base, with 10 bases between the two germline ends. This CDR3 region has 15 residues. CDR3 in amino acids: CASSSPGWNTGELFF. The CDR3 DNA follows: TGTGCCAGCAGTTCCCCGGGGTGGAACACCGGGGAGCTGTTTTTT.

This clonotype has ten or more counts. The chain joins TRBV30 to TRBJ2-1, with TRBD1 as a possible D gene (6 bases). The V and J ends lost 3 bases and 2 bases respectively, with 17 bases between them. CDR1 and CDR2 from the germline V gene are GTSNPN and SVGIG (reference sequence). CDR3 length: 16 residues. CDR3 DNA: TGTGCCTGGAGGGCACGGACAGACCGCACCTACAATGAGCAGTTCTTC. Translating it yields CAWRARTDRTYNEQFF. The entire variable domain, with the rest obtained from reference TRBV30 and TRBJ2-1, is as follows: SQTIHQWPATLVQPVGSPLSLECTVEGTSNPNLYWYRQAAGRGLQLLFYSVGIGQISSEVPQNLSASRPQDRQFILSSKKLLLSDSGFYLCAWRARTDRTYNEQFFGPGTRLTVL.

This clonotype came up a few times. The V gene is TRBV6-2 or TRBV6-3, the J gene TRBJ1-5, with TRBD1 matching 7 bases. The ends lost 2 bases at V and 7 bases at J; junction bases unmatched: 5. Looked up from germline, CDR1 is MNHEY and CDR2 is SVGEGT. This CDR3 is 14 amino acids long. The CDR3 sequence is CASSYPGGWQPQHF. In nucleotides, the CDR3 is TGTGCCAGCAGTTACCCAGGGGGTTGGCAGCCCCAGCATTTT.